This T cell receptor beta chain emerged from a study of blood T cell repertoires in COVID-19. As for the study in general: The study drew acute and convalescent COVID-19 samples from the United States, Italy and Spain.

This clone appeared a few times. Per the original data handling: Scientists estimated how many nucleated cells there were by amplifying reference gene primers. The method was immunoSEQ multiplex PCR; TCRdb's version includes in-frame clones alone and lacks a portion of them. V and J calls and clone size are given by that table; D and trimming were obtained from the DNA. The sample records 300,000 to 350,000 clones, more than 70% being singletons. Germline trimming cut 5 bases from V and 2 bases from J; bases unmatched to any gene: 8. The germline V gene has CDR1 SGHTA and CDR2 FQGTGA. The length of the CDR3 is 15 residues. Those enrolled in Seattle joined during active infection and were followed longitudinally afterward.

The TCR originated in a woman aged 65 to 85 with COVID-19, enrolled during active disease. The gene calls are TRBV7-3 and TRBJ1-2; the match to TRBD1 covers 7 bases. The sequenced sample was peripheral blood. The CDR3 here is CASSPTGAENYGYTF. The DNA of the CDR3 is TGTGCCAGCAGCCCCACAGGGGCAGAGAACTATGGCTACACCTTC. The variable domain in full, completed from reference TRBV7-3 and TRBJ1-2, reads GAGVSQTPSNKVTEKGKYVELRCDPISGHTALYWYRQSLGQGPEFLIYFQGTGAADDSGLPNDRFFAVRPEGSVSTLKIQRTERGDSAVYLCASSPTGAENYGYTFGSGTRLTVV.